This T cell receptor (beta chain) was recorded in a study of cytomegalovirus exposure and HLA in healthy donors. General study findings and limits: TCR sequences were mostly rare, though some public TCRs occurred in many donors. The classifier reportedly diagnosed cytomegalovirus status with high sensitivity and specificity.

V lost 1 base and J lost 0, with 5 bases in between. The germline V gene has CDR1 SGHVS and CDR2 FNYEAQ. The CDR3 contains 14 residues. Concerning this clone: Its target is not known.

The PCR made use of 60 Vbeta and 13 Jbeta primers. Measured with immunoSEQ multiplex PCR; TCRdb has only the in-frame clones, and not every one. The table includes around 150,000 clones, about 65% detected once. The receptor comes from a woman younger than 35 in good health and CMV-seropositive. The gene calls are TRBV7-6 and TRBJ2-3; D gene unclear. Sequencing was carried out using PBMCs. CDR3 loop: CASSLGTSTDTQYF. The CDR3 DNA sequence: TGTGCCAGCAGCTTAGGAACTAGCACAGATACGCAGTATTTT. The full variable domain, completed using reference TRBV7-6 and TRBJ2-3, is GAGVSQSPRYKVTKRGQDVALRCDPISGHVSLYWYRQALGQGPEFLTYFNYEAQQDKSGLPNDRFSAERPEGSISTLTIQRTEQRDSAMYRCASSLGTSTDTQYFGPGTRLTVL.